The 15 T cell receptor beta chains below all came from one sample that was sequenced in a study of blood T cell repertoires in COVID-19. TCRdb keeps only in-frame clones here, not all; method: immunoSEQ multiplex PCR. The table has around 200,000 clones, approximately 89% seen once; the top ten hold about 2.1%. Sequenced: PBMCs or T cells enriched from blood (not recorded which). Receptors were obtained from a woman aged 35 to 49 with acute COVID-19.

This rearrangement joins TRBV27 to TRBJ1-2; 10 nucleotides match TRBD1. CDR1 is MNHEY, CDR2 SMNVEV, per germline (reference sequence). This CDR3 contains 13 residues. The V gene end was trimmed by 5 bases and the J gene end by 7 bases; junction bases not matched to a gene: 4. CDR3 loop: CASSVGQGFGYTF. In nucleotides, the CDR3 is TGTGCCAGCAGTGTGGGACAGGGGTTTGGCTACACCTTC.

The rearrangement joins TRBV10-1 to TRBJ2-1; 12 bases line up with TRBD2. CDR1 and CDR2 (germline): WNHNN, SYGVQD (reference sequence). The CDR3 totals 17 residues. Trimming removed 8 bases from V and 2 bases from J; junction bases left unmatched: 10. The CDR3 protein is CASGGLAGPRTYNEQFF. For the CDR3, the DNA is TGCGCCAGCGGAGGACTAGCGGGACCCAGAACCTACAATGAGCAGTTCTTC.

V usage is TRBV9 and J usage is TRBJ2-2; D perhaps matches TRBD1 (6 bases). With 0 bases removed from V and 2 bases from J, the gap between germline ends came to 17 bases. This CDR3 has 18 amino acids. Looked up from germline, CDR1 is SGDLS and CDR2 is YYNGEE. The CDR3 sequence: CASSVGRQGPYNTGELFF. DNA for the CDR3: TGTGCCAGCAGCGTAGGTCGTCAGGGGCCGTACAACACCGGGGAGCTGTTTTTT.

The gene calls are TRBV12-5 and TRBJ2-5; 12 bases are a match to TRBD1. This CDR3 is built from 15 residues. Looked up from germline, CDR1 is LGHNT and CDR2 is FRNRAP. The junction had 6 bases not matched to a gene; V was cut back by 5 bases and J by 5 bases. The CDR3 reads CASGPGTGGAETQYF. CDR3 bases: TGTGCTAGTGGTCCCGGGACAGGGGGCGCCGAGACCCAGTACTTC. The entire variable domain, with the rest obtained from reference TRBV12-5 and TRBJ2-5, is as follows: DARVTQTPRHKVTEMGQEVTMRCQPILGHNTVFWYRQTMMQGLELLAYFRNRAPLDDSGMPKDRFSAEMPDATLATLKIQPSEPRDSAVYFCASGPGTGGAETQYFGPGTRLLVL.

This clone showed up just a few times. Other DNA variants within this sample encode the same CDR3. The chain couples TRBV7-6 to TRBJ1-2; D is ambiguous. Trimming pared 4 bases from V and 5 bases from J, leaving 11 bases between. The CDR3 spans 13 residues. The germline V gene encodes CDR1 SGHVS and CDR2 FNYEAQ. CDR3 residues: CASSSRGGYGYTF. CDR3 coding DNA: TGTGCCAGCAGCTCCCGAGGAGGATATGGCTACACCTTC.

The chain couples TRBV28 to TRBJ1-2, with 7 positions matching TRBD1. The germline V gene has CDR1 MDHEN and CDR2 SYDVKM. There are 16 residues in the CDR3. V trimming: 5 bases; J trimming: 0 bases; junction bases outside the gene matches: 9. The CDR3 region is CASSHTGALTNYGYTF. CDR3 nucleotide sequence: TGTGCCAGCAGTCATACAGGGGCCCTAACTAACTATGGCTACACCTTC.

The CDR3 protein is CASSLDRGGTSNQPQHF. The DNA of the CDR3 is TGTGCCAGCAGCTTAGATAGGGGGGGCACTAGCAATCAGCCCCAGCATTTT. This sequence joins TRBV7-9 and TRBJ1-5; TRBD1 might be the D (6 bases). V was trimmed by 1 base and J by 0 bases, leaving 13 bases between them. Germline CDR1 SEHNR, CDR2 FQNEAQ (reference sequence). This CDR3 contains 17 residues. Using reference TRBV7-9 and TRBJ1-5 for the parts outside the CDR3, the full variable domain is DTGVSQNPRHKITKRGQNVTFRCDPISEHNRLYWYRQTLGQGPEFLTYFQNEAQLEKSRLLSDRFSAERPKGSFSTLEIQRTEQGDSAMYLCASSLDRGGTSNQPQHFGDGTRLSIL.

V and J are TRBV12-3 or TRBV12-4 and TRBJ2-7; D is uncertain. The ends were cut back, 5 bases at V and 0 bases at J, with 5 bases in the middle. This CDR3 is built from 12 residues. Written as DNA, the CDR3 is TGTGCCAGCAGTATCAGCTCCTACGAGCAGTACTTC. As protein: CASSISSYEQYF.

The chain carries TRBV19 and TRBJ1-2, with 7 nucleotides matching TRBD1. This CDR3 contains 15 residues. The junction had 12 bases not matched to a gene; V was cut back by 6 bases and J by 5 bases. Looked up from germline, CDR1 is LNHDA and CDR2 is SQIVND (reference sequence). DNA for the CDR3: TGTGCCAGTAGGTTCTTCTCCGGGACAGCGTATGGCTACACCTTC. This encodes CASRFFSGTAYGYTF.

V gene TRBV7-2 combines with J gene TRBJ2-7; TRBD2 matches 9 bases. Germline V lookup: CDR1 SGHTA, CDR2 FQGNSA. The CDR3 has 14 residues. The junction had 3 bases not matched to a gene; V was cut back by 2 bases and J by 4 bases. The CDR3 nucleotides read TGTGCCAGCAGCTTAAGCGGGAGGAAATACGAGCAGTACTTC. Its protein is CASSLSGRKYEQYF.

CDR3 in amino acids: CASSLSTGTANQPQHF. The CDR3 bases are TGTGCCAGCAGCTTGTCCACAGGGACGGCCAATCAGCCCCAGCATTTT. The rearrangement links TRBV5-5 to TRBJ1-5, with D tentatively TRBD1 (6 bases). The V end lost 1 base, the J end lost 3 bases, and 14 bases lay between the germline ends. This CDR3 is built from 16 residues. Per the germline V gene, CDR1 is SGHKS and CDR2 is YYEKEE (reference sequence).

This clone was found a few times. The CDR3 reads CASSPLAGFNQPQHF. CDR3 nucleotide sequence: TGCGCCAGCAGCCCATTGGCAGGGTTCAATCAGCCCCAGCATTTT. The V call is TRBV4-1, the J call TRBJ1-5; a weak D match, TRBD1 (5 bases). The CDR3 has 15 residues. Deletions cut 4 bases from V and 3 bases from J, with 13 bases between. CDR1 and CDR2 (germline): MGHRA, YSYEKL.

The rearrangement joins TRBV6-5 to TRBJ1-5; 11 bases are shared with TRBD1. The CDR3 contains 15 residues. In germline, CDR1 is MNHEY, CDR2 SVGAGI. V was clipped by 7 bases and J by 7 bases; unmatched bases: 9. The chain's CDR3 is CASIGRGTGGQPQHF. The CDR3 DNA follows: TGTGCCAGCATTGGCCGAGGGACAGGGGGGCAGCCCCAGCATTTT.

The chain joins TRBV2 to TRBJ2-1; 12 positions match TRBD2. Losses at the gene ends were 6 bases for V and 5 bases for J; bases not matched to a gene: 5. This CDR3 spans 15 amino acids. Germline CDR1 reads SNHLY; CDR2 reads FYNNEI. CDR3 DNA sequence: TGTGCCAGCAGCTTTGCTAGCGGGGGGGACAATGAGCAGTTCTTC. Protein: CASSFASGGDNEQFF.

The chain links TRBV15 to TRBJ1-2, with TRBD1 matching over 7 bases. Germline trimming cut 0 bases from V and 2 bases from J; bases unmatched to any gene: 3. The CDR3 has 15 residues. Per germline, CDR1 LNHNV and CDR2 YYDKDF (reference sequence). The CDR3 bases are TGTGCCACCAGCAGAGATATAGGGGGCAACTATGGCTACACCTTC. It translates to CATSRDIGGNYGYTF. The full variable domain, in which reference TRBV15 and TRBJ1-2 provide the parts outside the CDR3, is DAMVIQNPRYQVTQFGKPVTLSCSQTLNHNVMYWYQQKSSQAPKLLFHYYDKDFNNEADTPDNFQSRRPNTSFCFLDIRSPGLGDTAMYLCATSRDIGGNYGYTFGSGTRLTVV.